The 9 T cell receptor beta chains given below trace back to one sample, sequenced in a study of cytomegalovirus exposure and HLA in healthy donors. Vbeta (60) and Jbeta (13) primers were used in the PCR. The assay was immunoSEQ multiplex PCR, and TCRdb's table has in-frame clones only and misses some. The data contain 150,000 to 200,000 clones, approximately 80% of them singletons. Sequenced: PBMCs. These receptors were collected from a woman in her twenties or thirties in good health and CMV-seronegative.

The CDR3 DNA follows: TGTGCCAGCTCAGCAACGACCGGGACAGGGAACTACGAGCAGTACTTC. This gives the protein CASSATTGTGNYEQYF. The genes are TRBV18 and TRBJ2-5, with 9 bases lining up with TRBD1. TRBJ2-7 explains the end of the DNA better; the J call may be wrong. CDR1 and CDR2 (germline): KGHSH, LQKENI. This CDR3 region has 16 residues.

The chain combines TRBV10-3 with TRBJ1-1, with no clear D. The CDR3 extends over 11 amino acids. Per the germline V gene, CDR1 is ENHRY and CDR2 is SYGVKD. With 7 bases removed from V and 1 base from J, the gap between germline ends came to 4 bases. Here the CDR3 reads CAITSNTEAFF. DNA for the CDR3: TGTGCCATCACGTCGAACACTGAAGCTTTCTTT.

In DNA, the CDR3 is TGCGCCAGCAGCTACGAAGGACTAGGACGAGAGACCCAGTACTTC. Protein product: CASSYEGLGRETQYF. The chain couples TRBV5-1 to TRBJ2-5; 7 bases are shared with TRBD2. J gave up 4 bases and V 3 bases, and 9 bases lay outside the gene matches. This CDR3 contains 15 residues. Germline V gene sequence: CDR1 SGHRS, CDR2 YFSETQ.

The chain links TRBV2 to TRBJ1-1, with 11 bases matching TRBD1. V dropped 8 bases and J dropped 4; count of bases not matched to a gene: 3. Germline assignment: CDR1 SNHLY and CDR2 FYNNEI. The CDR3 runs to 13 residues. The CDR3 DNA follows: TGTGCCAGCGGACAGGGGGCGAGCACTGAAGCTTTCTTT. This sequence encodes CASGQGASTEAFF. The variable domain in full, completed from reference TRBV2 and TRBJ1-1, reads EPEVTQTPSHQVTQMGQEVILRCVPISNHLYFYWYRQILGQKVEFLVSFYNNEISEKSEIFDDQFSVERPDGSNFTLKIRSTKLEDSAMYFCASGQGASTEAFFGQGTRLTVV.

The chain is built from TRBV7-2 and TRBJ1-4; the D is unclear. The CDR3 is made up of 13 amino acids. From germline, CDR1 is SGHTA and CDR2 FQGNSA. The germline V and J ends were trimmed by 1 base and 8 bases, with 8 bases remaining between them. CDR3 region: CASSLGGYEKLFF. CDR3 nucleotides: TGTGCCAGCAGCTTAGGAGGCTACGAAAAACTGTTTTTT.

The chain links TRBV4-2 to TRBJ2-7; D call uncertain. Germline V lookup: CDR1 LGHNA, CDR2 YNFKEQ. CDR3 length: 13 amino acids. The V end was cut by 3 bases, the J end by 3 bases, with 9 bases between. CDR3 residues: CASSHRGVYEQYF. The CDR3 DNA sequence: TGTGCCAGCAGCCACCGAGGAGTCTACGAGCAGTACTTC.

The J gene is TRBJ2-7, the V gene TRBV10-3; TRBD2 agrees at 7 bases. The ends lost 0 bases at V and 1 base at J; junction bases unmatched: 3. Germline V gene sequence: CDR1 ENHRY, CDR2 SYGVKD. The CDR3 consists of 15 residues. For the CDR3, the DNA is TGTGCCATCAGTGAGTCACAAGCGGGATCCTACGAGCAGTACTTC. This translates into CAISESQAGSYEQYF.

The rearrangement joins TRBV28 to TRBJ1-4, with D unresolved. Germline V gene lookup returns CDR1 MDHEN and CDR2 SYDVKM. The V gene lost 6 bases and the J gene lost 3 bases, with 8 bases spanning the gap. This CDR3 has 13 residues. The CDR3 loop is CASRSSPNEKLFF. The CDR3 DNA follows: TGTGCCAGCAGGTCATCCCCTAATGAAAAACTGTTTTTT. Together with reference TRBV28 and TRBJ1-4, the CDR3 gives the full variable domain: DVKVTQSSRYLVKRTGEKVFLECVQDMDHENMFWYRQDPGLGLRLIYFSYDVKMKEKGDIPEGYSVSREKKERFSLILESASTNQTSMYLCASRSSPNEKLFFGSGTQLSVL.

This chain joins TRBV30 and TRBJ1-1; 8 bases align to TRBD1. This CDR3 has 13 residues. Germline V gives CDR1 GTSNPN, CDR2 SVGIG (reference sequence). V shed 5 bases and J 0 bases; nucleotides not matched to a gene: 2. The CDR3 spells CAWQGAVNTEAFF. CDR3 sequence (DNA): TGTGCCTGGCAGGGGGCGGTGAACACTGAAGCTTTCTTT.